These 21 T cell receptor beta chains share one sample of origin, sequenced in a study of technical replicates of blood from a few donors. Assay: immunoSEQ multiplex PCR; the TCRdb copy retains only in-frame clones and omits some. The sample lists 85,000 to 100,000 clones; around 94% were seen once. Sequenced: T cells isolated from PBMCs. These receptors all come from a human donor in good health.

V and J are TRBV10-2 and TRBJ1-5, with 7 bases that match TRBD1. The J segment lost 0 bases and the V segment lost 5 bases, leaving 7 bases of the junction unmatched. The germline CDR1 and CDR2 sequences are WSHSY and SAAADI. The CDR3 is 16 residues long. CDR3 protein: CASSTGTADSNQPQHF. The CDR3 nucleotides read TGCGCCAGCAGTACCGGGACAGCCGATAGCAATCAGCCCCAGCATTTT.

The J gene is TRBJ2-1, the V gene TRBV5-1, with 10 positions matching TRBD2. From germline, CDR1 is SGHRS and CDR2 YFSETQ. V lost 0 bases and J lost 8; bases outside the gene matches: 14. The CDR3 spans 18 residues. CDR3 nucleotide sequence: TGCGCCAGCAGCTTGGGGGGGGCTAGCGGGAGTTCTGGCGATGAGCAGTTCTTC. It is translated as CASSLGGASGSSGDEQFF.

CDR3 region: CASSLTRKSNEQYF. The DNA of the CDR3 is TGTGCCAGCAGCTTGACTAGGAAAAGCAACGAGCAGTACTTC. The rearrangement uses TRBV5-8 and TRBJ2-7; possible D gene TRBD2, 5 bases. The V and J ends lost 1 base and 5 bases respectively, with 13 bases between them. Germline V gene data show CDR1 as SGHTS and CDR2 as YDEGEE. This CDR3 contains 14 residues.

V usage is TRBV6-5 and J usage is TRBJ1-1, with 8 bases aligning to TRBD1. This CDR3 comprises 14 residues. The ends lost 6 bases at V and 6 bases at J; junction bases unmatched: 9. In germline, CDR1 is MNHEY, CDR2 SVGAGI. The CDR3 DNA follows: TGTGCCAGCAGCTCCCCGGACAGGGATCCTGAAGCTTTCTTT. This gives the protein CASSSPDRDPEAFF.

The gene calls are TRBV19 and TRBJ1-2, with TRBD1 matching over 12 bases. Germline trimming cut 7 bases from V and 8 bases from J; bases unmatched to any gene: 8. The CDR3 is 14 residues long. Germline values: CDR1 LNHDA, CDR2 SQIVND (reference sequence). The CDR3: CASKDRDRGLGYTF. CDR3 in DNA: TGTGCCAGTAAGGACCGGGACAGGGGGCTCGGCTACACCTTC.

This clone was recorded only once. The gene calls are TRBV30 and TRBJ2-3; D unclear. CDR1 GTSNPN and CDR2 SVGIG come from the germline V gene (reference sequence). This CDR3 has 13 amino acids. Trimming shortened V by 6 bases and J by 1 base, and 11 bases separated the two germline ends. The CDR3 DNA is TGTGCCTGCTTCCACGGAGGCACAGATACGCAGTATTTT. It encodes CACFHGGTDTQYF.

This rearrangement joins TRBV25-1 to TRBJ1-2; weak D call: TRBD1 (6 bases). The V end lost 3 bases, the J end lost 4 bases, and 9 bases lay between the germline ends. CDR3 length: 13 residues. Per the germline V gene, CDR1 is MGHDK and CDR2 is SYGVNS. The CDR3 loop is CASSDPGVYGYTF. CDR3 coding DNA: TGTGCCAGCAGTGATCCAGGGGTCTATGGCTACACCTTC.

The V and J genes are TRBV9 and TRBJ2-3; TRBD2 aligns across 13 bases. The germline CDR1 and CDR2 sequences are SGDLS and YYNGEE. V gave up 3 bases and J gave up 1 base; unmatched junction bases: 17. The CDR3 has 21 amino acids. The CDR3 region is CASSEPSSTSGRALGTDTQYF. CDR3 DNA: TGTGCCAGCAGCGAGCCCTCATCAACTAGCGGGAGGGCCTTAGGCACAGATACGCAGTATTTT.

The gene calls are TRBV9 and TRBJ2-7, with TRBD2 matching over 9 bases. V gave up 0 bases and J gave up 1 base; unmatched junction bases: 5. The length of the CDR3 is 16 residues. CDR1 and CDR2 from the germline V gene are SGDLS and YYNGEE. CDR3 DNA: TGTGCCAGCAGCGTAGTCCCCCTAGCGGGATCCTACGAGCAGTACTTC. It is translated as CASSVVPLAGSYEQYF.

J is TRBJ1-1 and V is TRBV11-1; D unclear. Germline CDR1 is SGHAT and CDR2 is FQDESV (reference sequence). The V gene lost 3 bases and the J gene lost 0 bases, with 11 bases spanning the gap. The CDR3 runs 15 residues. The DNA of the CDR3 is TGTGCCAGCAGCTTTTCAGGTTTGATGAACACTGAAGCTTTCTTT. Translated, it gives CASSFSGLMNTEAFF. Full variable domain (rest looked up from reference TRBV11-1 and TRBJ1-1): EAEVAQSPRYKITEKSQAVAFWCDPISGHATLYWYRQILGQGPELLVQFQDESVVDDSQLPKDRFSAERLKGVDSTLKIQPAELGDSAMYLCASSFSGLMNTEAFFGQGTRLTVV.

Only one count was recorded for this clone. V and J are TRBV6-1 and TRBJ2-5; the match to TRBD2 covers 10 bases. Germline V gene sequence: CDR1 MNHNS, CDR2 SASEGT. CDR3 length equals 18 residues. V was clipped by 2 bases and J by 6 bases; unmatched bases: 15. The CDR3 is CASSERPVIAGGSKTQYF. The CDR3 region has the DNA TGTGCCAGCAGTGAACGCCCCGTAATAGCGGGAGGCTCAAAGACCCAGTACTTC.

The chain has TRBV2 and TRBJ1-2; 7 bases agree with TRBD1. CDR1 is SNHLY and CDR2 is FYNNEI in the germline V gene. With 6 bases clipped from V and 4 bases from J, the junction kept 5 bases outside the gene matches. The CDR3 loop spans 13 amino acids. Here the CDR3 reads CASRPGQIYGYTF. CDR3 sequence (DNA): TGTGCCAGCAGGCCGGGACAGATCTATGGCTACACCTTC.

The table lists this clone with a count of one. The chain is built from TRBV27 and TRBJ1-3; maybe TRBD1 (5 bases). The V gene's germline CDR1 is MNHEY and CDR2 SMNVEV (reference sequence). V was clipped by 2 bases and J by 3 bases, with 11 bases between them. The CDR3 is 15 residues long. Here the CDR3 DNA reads TGTGCCAGCAGTTTAAGCAGGGCTGGTGGAAACACCATATATTTT. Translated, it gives CASSLSRAGGNTIYF.

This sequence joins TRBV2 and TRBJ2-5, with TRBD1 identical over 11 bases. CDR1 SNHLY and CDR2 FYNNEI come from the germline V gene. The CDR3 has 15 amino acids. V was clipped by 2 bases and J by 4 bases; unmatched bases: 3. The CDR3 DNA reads TGTGCCAGCAGTGAAATGGGACAGGGGGGAGAGACCCAGTACTTC. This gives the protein CASSEMGQGGETQYF.

The CDR3 nucleotides are TGCGCCAGCAGCCAAGGGGCAGGCTACGAGCAGTACTTC. The encoded protein is CASSQGAGYEQYF. The chain is built from TRBV4-1 and TRBJ2-7; D call uncertain. Germline assignment: CDR1 MGHRA and CDR2 YSYEKL. V dropped 1 base and J dropped 3 bases, with 7 bases sitting between them. This CDR3 contains 13 residues.

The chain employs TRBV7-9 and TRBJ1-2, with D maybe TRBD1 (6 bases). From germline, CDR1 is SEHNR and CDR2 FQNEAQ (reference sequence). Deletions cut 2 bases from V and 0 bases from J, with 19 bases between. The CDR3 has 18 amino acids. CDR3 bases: TGTGCCAGCAGCTTAATATCGACAGGCCTACTAGCTAACTATGGCTACACCTTC. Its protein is CASSLISTGLLANYGYTF.

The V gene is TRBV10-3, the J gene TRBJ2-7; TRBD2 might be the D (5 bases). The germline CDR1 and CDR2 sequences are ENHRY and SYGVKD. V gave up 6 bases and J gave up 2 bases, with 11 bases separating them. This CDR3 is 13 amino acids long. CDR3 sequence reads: CAIRSGGAYEQYF. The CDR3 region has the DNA TGTGCCATCAGAAGCGGTGGGGCCTACGAGCAGTACTTC.

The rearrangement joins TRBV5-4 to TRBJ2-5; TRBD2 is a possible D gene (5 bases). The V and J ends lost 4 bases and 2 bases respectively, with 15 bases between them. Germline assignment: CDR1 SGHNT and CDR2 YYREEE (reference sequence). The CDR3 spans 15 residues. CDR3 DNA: TGTGCCAGCAGCGAGCCCGGACGGAGGCAAGAGACCCAGTACTTC. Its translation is CASSEPGRRQETQYF.

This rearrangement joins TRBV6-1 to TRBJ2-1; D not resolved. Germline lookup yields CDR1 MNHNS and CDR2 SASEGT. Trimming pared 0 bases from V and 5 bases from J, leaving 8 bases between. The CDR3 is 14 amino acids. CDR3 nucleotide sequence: TGTGCCAGCAGTGAAGCTGGCAGCGACAATGAGCAGTTCTTC. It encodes CASSEAGSDNEQFF.

The CDR3 DNA reads as TGTGCCAGCAGTCCTAGACAGATTACCAACCTCTATGGCTACACCTTC. Translating gives CASSPRQITNLYGYTF. The chain employs TRBV6-4 and TRBJ1-2; possibly TRBD1 for D (5 bases). V lost 5 bases and J 4 bases, leaving 20 bases between the germline ends. Germline CDR1 is MRHNA and CDR2 is SNTAGT. The CDR3 sequence is 16 residues long.

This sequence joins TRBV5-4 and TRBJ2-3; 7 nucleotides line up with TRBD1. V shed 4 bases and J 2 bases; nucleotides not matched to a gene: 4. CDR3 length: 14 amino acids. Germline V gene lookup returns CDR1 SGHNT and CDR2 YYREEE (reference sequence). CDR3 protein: CASSTGQITDTQYF. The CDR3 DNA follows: TGTGCCAGCAGCACGGGACAGATCACAGATACGCAGTATTTT.